Listed below are T cell receptor beta chains from one sample, sequenced in a study of shared clonotypes between healthy human individuals. The assay was immunoSEQ multiplex PCR, and TCRdb's table has in-frame clones only and misses some. The table lists 550,000 to 850,000 clones, roughly 72% of them singletons. Sequencing was done on a sample of memory CD4+ T cells sorted from blood. Receptors originate from a woman aged 25 to 39 in good health. Both conserved end residues are part of each CDR3. The order of the fields is D gene, J gene, V gene, clone size, CDR3 protein, CDR3 DNA. D genes are given only for firm matches. Some rows have no size entry. The others give once, few or many, or a class for an expanded clone.

-,TRBJ2-7,TRBV19,-,CASSTTTATSRSEQYF,TGTGCCAGTAGTACAACGACGGCTACTAGCCGTTCCGAGCAGTACTTC
-,TRBJ2-5,TRBV21-1,many,CASSTLARRETQYF,TGTGCCAGCAGCACACTAGCTCGGCGAGAGACCCAGTACTTC
-,TRBJ1-2,TRBV29-1,-,CSVAAVGYGYTF,TGCAGCGTGGCTGCAGTAGGGTATGGCTACACCTTC
-,TRBJ1-2,TRBV2,few,CASRREGSQYGYTF,TGTGCCAGCAGGAGAGAGGGGAGTCAGTATGGCTACACCTTC
-,TRBJ2-1,TRBV7-2,-,CASKSGGSYNEQFF,TGTGCCAGCAAGAGTGGAGGATCCTACAATGAGCAGTTCTTC
-,TRBJ1-1,TRBV7-3,once,CASSLRGRNTEAFF,TGTGCCAGCAGCTTAAGGGGCAGGAACACTGAAGCTTTCTTT
-,TRBJ2-5,TRBV7-2,-,CASSFAVQETQYF,TGTGCCAGCAGCTTTGCTGTACAAGAGACCCAGTACTTC
TRBD1,TRBJ1-1,TRBV6-1,-,CASSGDRIVGAFF,TGTGCCAGCAGTGGGGACAGGATAGTGGGAGCTTTCTTT
TRBD1,TRBJ1-5,TRBV28,-,CASSLRDRGNQPQHF,TGTGCCAGCAGTTTACGGGACAGGGGAAATCAGCCCCAGCATTTT
TRBD1,TRBJ1-4,TRBV28,few,CASSPLTGGNEKLFF,TGTGCCAGCAGCCCCCTTACAGGGGGCAATGAAAAACTGTTTTTT
TRBD2,TRBJ2-7,TRBV27,-,CACQSGTSGYEQYF,TGTGCCTGCCAATCCGGGACTAGCGGCTACGAGCAGTACTTC
TRBD2,TRBJ2-7,TRBV5-1,-,CASSFAGEPREQYF,TGCGCCAGCAGCTTTGCGGGAGAACCACGGGAGCAGTACTTC
TRBD1,TRBJ1-2,TRBV28,-,CASRETGGENYGYTF,TGTGCCAGCCGTGAAACAGGGGGCGAAAACTATGGCTACACCTTC
-,TRBJ1-1,TRBV18,-,CASSADKNTEAFF,TGTGCCAGCTCCGCAGACAAGAACACTGAAGCTTTCTTT
TRBD1,TRBJ2-7,TRBV28,-,CASRPTGGGDEQYF,TGTGCCAGCAGACCTACAGGGGGCGGCGACGAGCAGTACTTC
-,TRBJ2-1,TRBV19,-,CAAGPRLFF,TGTGCAGCCGGGCCACGGTTGTTCTTC
TRBD1,TRBJ2-2,TRBV15,-,CATSKMTGYTGELFF,TGTGCCACCAGCAAAATGACAGGGTACACCGGGGAGCTGTTTTTT
TRBD2,TRBJ2-3,TRBV28,-,CASSLSSSGSVDTQYF,TGTGCCAGCAGTTTAAGCTCTAGCGGGAGTGTAGATACGCAGTATTTT
TRBD2,TRBJ2-2,TRBV18,-,CASSPGRLAVNTGELFF,TGTGCCAGCTCACCGGGTCGACTAGCGGTCAACACCGGGGAGCTGTTTTTT
TRBD2,TRBJ2-1,TRBV2,-,CASRGLVDEQFF,TGTGCCAGCAGGGGACTAGTCGATGAGCAGTTCTTC
-,TRBJ1-3,TRBV6-1,-,CASSGWSSGNTIYF,TGTGCCAGCAGTGGTTGGTCCTCTGGAAACACCATATATTTT
-,TRBJ2-1,TRBV28,-,CASSPNRVLPYNEQFF,TGTGCCAGCAGCCCGAACAGGGTACTGCCATACAATGAGCAGTTCTTC
-,TRBJ2-7,TRBV4-1,-,CASSQVRAIGSYEQYF,TGCGCCAGCAGCCAAGTCAGGGCTATTGGATCCTACGAGCAGTACTTC
TRBD1,TRBJ2-7,TRBV6-1,-,CASSEGTGRSYEQYF,TGTGCCAGCAGTGAAGGGACAGGACGTTCCTACGAGCAGTACTTC
-,TRBJ1-2,TRBV9,many,CASSVSQYYGYTF,TGTGCCAGCAGCGTAAGTCAGTACTATGGCTACACCTTC
-,TRBJ2-7,TRBV7-8,-,CASSLEGGIPVEQYF,TGTGCCAGCAGCTTAGAAGGGGGAATCCCGGTTGAGCAGTACTTC
-,TRBJ2-1,TRBV6-4,-,CASSEDTYNEQFF,TGTGCCAGCAGTGAGGACACCTACAATGAGCAGTTCTTC
-,TRBJ2-1,TRBV7-9,-,CASSLGQGVYNEQFF,TGTGCCAGCAGCTTGGGGCAGGGTGTATACAATGAGCAGTTCTTC
-,TRBJ1-1,TRBV6-1,few,CASSEAARTANTEAFF,TGTGCCAGCAGTGAAGCGGCCCGGACGGCGAACACTGAAGCTTTCTTT
-,TRBJ1-5,TRBV4-1,few,CASSQDGESNQPQHF,TGCGCCAGCAGCCAAGATGGGGAGAGCAATCAGCCCCAGCATTTT
-,TRBJ2-5,TRBV11-2,-,CASSLDQWVAQYF,TGTGCCAGCAGCTTAGATCAATGGGTGGCCCAGTACTTC
TRBD2,TRBJ2-3,TRBV19,-,CASTATRGDSATQYF,TGTGCCAGTACCGCTACCCGGGGGGATAGCGCTACGCAGTATTTT
-,TRBJ2-5,TRBV18,-,CATLDGQETQYF,TGTGCCACTCTTGATGGTCAAGAGACCCAGTACTTC
-,TRBJ2-3,TRBV7-2,-,CASSSNLQGTDTQYF,TGTGCCAGCAGCTCCAACCTACAGGGCACAGATACGCAGTATTTT
-,TRBJ1-1,TRBV19,-,CASSISAGTGNTEAFF,TGTGCCAGTAGTATTTCCGCGGGGACGGGGAACACTGAAGCTTTCTTT
-,TRBJ1-1,TRBV28,-,CASSSGLTEAFF,TGTGCCAGCAGCTCAGGTTTGACTGAAGCTTTCTTT
-,TRBJ1-6,TRBV30,-,CAWSALTGYNSPLHF,TGTGCCTGGAGCGCCCTCACAGGGTATAATTCACCCCTCCACTTT
TRBD1,TRBJ1-3,TRBV28,-,CASRPGTGTTGNTIYF,TGTGCCAGCCGTCCCGGGACAGGGACCACTGGAAACACCATATATTTT
-,TRBJ2-2,TRBV19,-,CASSRGVYTGELFF,TGTGCCAGTAGTCGCGGGGTTTACACCGGGGAGCTGTTTTTT
TRBD1,TRBJ2-5,TRBV28,few,CASSPRGTAQETQYF,TGTGCCAGCAGTCCCAGAGGGACAGCTCAAGAGACCCAGTACTTC
TRBD2,TRBJ2-3,TRBV19,-,CASSIFRAGVADTQYF,TGTGCCAGTAGTATTTTCCGGGCGGGAGTGGCAGATACGCAGTATTTT
-,TRBJ2-3,TRBV25-1,-,CATKGTTDTQYF,TGTGCCACCAAAGGGACCACAGATACGCAGTATTTT
-,TRBJ2-1,TRBV19,-,CASSISGVSSYNEQFF,TGTGCCAGTAGTATTAGCGGCGTAAGCTCCTACAATGAGCAGTTCTTC
-,TRBJ2-1,TRBV10-3,-,CASTSSGSEQFF,TGTGCCAGCACTAGCTCGGGAAGTGAGCAGTTCTTC
-,TRBJ2-5,TRBV25-1,-,CASSESGPDQETQYF,TGTGCCAGCAGTGAATCAGGGCCAGACCAAGAGACCCAGTACTTC